Each of the 21 T cell receptor beta chains below was sequenced from the same sample in a study of identical twins. MiXCR was run by TCRdb on the 5' RACE reads, yielding one entry per CDR3 protein. The sample gives 500,000 to 650,000 distinct CDR3 sequences, roughly 6.6% of which show up once; 1.6% is in the top ten. This sample was also put to use in a study of yellow fever vaccine responses in identical twins.

Sequenced input: PBMCs. The receptors were sampled from a woman aged 18-35 years in good health.

Many counts were recorded for this clonotype. This chain links TRBV19 with TRBJ1-5, with unresolved D. Germline loops: CDR1 LNHDA, CDR2 SQIVND (reference sequence). V was trimmed by 5 bases and J by 4 bases, leaving 6 bases between them. CDR3 size: 12 residues. CDR3 sequence (DNA): TGTGCCAGTAGTCCACAGAATCAGCCCCAGCATTTT. Translating it yields CASSPQNQPQHF.

This clonotype occurred a few times. This chain links TRBV3-1 with TRBJ2-6; D ambiguous. CDR3 size: 16 residues. V shed 4 bases and J shed 0 bases, with 10 bases lying between them. Germline CDR1 and CDR2: LGHDT and YNNKEL (reference sequence). CDR3 amino acids: CASSPRENSGANVLTF. In DNA form, the CDR3 reads TGTGCCAGCAGCCCCCGAGAGAACTCTGGGGCCAACGTCCTGACTTTC.

This clonotype was observed a handful of times. The rearrangement links TRBV28 to TRBJ1-6; D gene uncertain. Germline V gene data show CDR1 as MDHEN and CDR2 as SYDVKM. V gave up 7 bases and J gave up 9 bases, with 16 bases separating them. This CDR3 has 14 amino acids. CDR3 in DNA: TGTGCCAGCAAGGAGATTCTCGGAAGTTCACCCCTCCACTTT. Its protein product is CASKEILGSSPLHF.

In this sample, this clonotype turned up many times. The rearrangement links TRBV4-2 to TRBJ2-4; D call uncertain. CDR3 length equals 16 residues. The V end lost 1 base, the J end lost 5 bases, and 15 bases lay between the germline ends. The germline V gene encodes CDR1 LGHNA and CDR2 YNFKEQ. In DNA form, the CDR3 reads TGTGCCAGCAGCCAAGTCGTCGGCCCTAGGGAAAACATTCAGTACTTC. It codes for CASSQVVGPRENIQYF.

This clonotype has ten or more counts. The V gene is TRBV12-3 or TRBV12-4, the J gene TRBJ2-1; TRBD2 agrees at 8 bases. The V and J ends lost 3 bases and 7 bases, in that order; junction bases with no gene match: 11. This CDR3 spans 16 amino acids. The CDR3 DNA follows: TGTGCCAGCAGTTTCCTACGAGCGGGGGTCTGGAATGAGCAGTTCTTC. As protein: CASSFLRAGVWNEQFF.

This clonotype was counted ten times or more. The rearrangement links TRBV20-1 to TRBJ2-2; D is ambiguous. Between the trimmed V and J ends, which lost 3 bases and 2 bases, there was a span of 10 bases. This CDR3 spans 14 amino acids. From germline, CDR1 is DFQATT and CDR2 SNEGSKA (reference sequence). The CDR3 loop is CSARGSLNTGELFF. The CDR3 region has the DNA TGCAGTGCTAGGGGCAGCTTAAACACCGGGGAGCTGTTTTTT.

Only a few counts were recorded for this clonotype. The rearrangement links TRBV4-2 to TRBJ2-3; 11 bases are shared with TRBD2. The CDR3 has 18 amino acids. Germline V gene sequence: CDR1 LGHNA, CDR2 YNFKEQ. V lost 0 bases to trimming and J lost 6 bases; unmatched junction nucleotides: 11. This chain's CDR3 is CASSQDSPSGGLADTQYF. The DNA of the CDR3 is TGTGCCAGCAGCCAAGATTCACCTAGCGGGGGGTTAGCGGATACGCAGTATTTT.

This clonotype appeared many times. V usage is TRBV28 and J usage is TRBJ2-2; 9 nucleotides line up with TRBD2. Germline V gives CDR1 MDHEN, CDR2 SYDVKM. This CDR3 is built from 17 residues. Trimming at V came to 4 bases and at J to 5 bases, leaving 11 bases not matched to a gene. The CDR3 loop reads CASSSQLSGSLTGELFF. CDR3 sequence (DNA): TGTGCCAGCAGTTCCCAACTTAGCGGGAGTCTAACCGGGGAGCTGTTTTTT. Drawing the rest from reference TRBV28 and TRBJ2-2, the complete variable domain is DVKVTQSSRYLVKRTGEKVFLECVQDMDHENMFWYRQDPGLGLRLIYFSYDVKMKEKGDIPEGYSVSREKKERFSLILESASTNQTSMYLCASSSQLSGSLTGELFFGEGSRLTVL.

This clonotype occurred a few times. This chain uses TRBV5-1 with TRBJ1-6; TRBD1 matches at 7 bases. Germline V gene sequence: CDR1 SGHRS, CDR2 YFSETQ. J was trimmed by 9 bases and V by 0 bases; bases with no gene match: 15. The CDR3 is 18 amino acids. The CDR3: CASSLGPPGQNWGSPLHF. Here the CDR3 DNA reads TGCGCCAGCAGCTTGGGACCGCCGGGACAGAATTGGGGTTCACCCCTCCACTTT.

The CDR3 nucleotides read TGTGCCAGCAGCTTATTCGGACACCCTACCATCTACGAGCAGTACTTC. Encoded protein: CASSLFGHPTIYEQYF. V usage is TRBV7-9 and J usage is TRBJ2-7; tentative D call: TRBD1 (5 bases). Trimming took 2 bases from V and 3 from J, leaving 17 bases between them. This CDR3 region has 16 residues. Per germline, CDR1 SEHNR and CDR2 FQNEAQ (reference sequence).

The table lists this clonotype with a few counts. This chain links TRBV20-1 with TRBJ2-7, with D possibly being TRBD2 (6 bases). V was shortened by 3 bases and J by 3 bases, with 9 bases between the two germline ends. CDR1 and CDR2 (germline): DFQATT, SNEGSKA (reference sequence). CDR3 length equals 12 residues. For the CDR3, the DNA is TGCAGTGCTAGCGGGAGAAGCTACGAGCAGTACTTC. Its translation is CSASGRSYEQYF.

This clonotype was picked up many times. The CDR3, as DNA: TGTGCCAGCAGCTCCCCGGGCAGGGGAGTGAACACTGAAGCTTTCTTT. Protein sequence: CASSSPGRGVNTEAFF. This rearrangement joins TRBV11-2 to TRBJ1-1, with a possible D match to TRBD1 (6 bases). CDR1 and CDR2 from the germline V gene are SGHAT and FQNNGV. The CDR3 is 16 residues long. Trimming removed 4 bases from V and 0 bases from J, with 15 bases in between.

The chain is built from TRBV5-1 and TRBJ2-2, with D perhaps matching TRBD1 (5 bases). This CDR3 region has 15 residues. Per germline, CDR1 SGHRS and CDR2 YFSETQ. V lost 1 base, J lost 5 bases, and 12 bases lay in between. This CDR3 reads CASSLRGAETGELFF. CDR3 nucleotides: TGCGCCAGCAGCTTGCGTGGGGCTGAAACCGGGGAGCTGTTTTTT.

This clonotype has just a few counts. The V and J genes are TRBV4-1 and TRBJ1-1; 9 positions agree with TRBD1. Germline V lookup: CDR1 MGHRA, CDR2 YSYEKL. The CDR3 extends over 17 amino acids. The V and J ends lost 1 base and 0 bases, in that order; junction bases with no gene match: 6. DNA of the CDR3: TGCGCCAGCAGCCAAGGGGGGACAGGGCTTTTGAACACTGAAGCTTTCTTT. This encodes CASSQGGTGLLNTEAFF.

This clonotype was picked up many times. The V gene is TRBV2, the J gene TRBJ1-2; no definite D call. This CDR3 has 13 residues. The germline gives CDR1 SNHLY, CDR2 FYNNEI. Trimming stripped 8 bases from V and 5 bases from J, with 15 bases between. In nucleotides, the CDR3 is TGTGCCAGCTCCGGGAGGGTTTGGTATGGCTACACCTTC. Amino acid sequence: CASSGRVWYGYTF.

At least ten counts were recorded for this clonotype. The gene calls are TRBV7-9 and TRBJ2-5; 9 positions agree with TRBD2. Germline loops: CDR1 SEHNR, CDR2 FQNEAQ (reference sequence). The CDR3 consists of 14 residues. V shed 2 bases and J 5 bases; nucleotides not matched to a gene: 3. CDR3 nucleotide sequence: TGTGCCAGCAGCTTAAGCGGGGGGTTGGAGACCCAGTACTTC. Amino acids: CASSLSGGLETQYF.

The V call is TRBV12-3 or TRBV12-4, the J call TRBJ2-1, with 13 bases matching TRBD2. Trimming at V came to 4 bases and at J to 2 bases, leaving 14 bases not matched to a gene. The length of the CDR3 is 20 residues. In DNA form, the CDR3 reads TGTGCCAGCAGTTCGCCCTCCAGGACTAGCGGGAGCTTCACCTACAATGAGCAGTTCTTC. Protein sequence: CASSSPSRTSGSFTYNEQFF.

The rearrangement links TRBV20-1 to TRBJ2-1, with 11 bases identical to TRBD2. The CDR3 has 15 residues. The V and J ends lost 5 bases and 5 bases, in that order; junction bases with no gene match: 8. Germline-derived CDR1 and CDR2 are DFQATT and SNEGSKA (reference sequence). CDR3 coding DNA: TGCAGTGCTGACAGGGTAGCGGGAGGGAACAATGAGCAGTTCTTC. Translated: CSADRVAGGNNEQFF.

As to this clonotype: One end of the junction varies from germline; a read error may be responsible. The rearrangement joins TRBV7-6 to TRBJ1-1; D is uncertain. Germline values: CDR1 SGHVS, CDR2 FNYEAQ. The CDR3 sequence is 14 residues long. CDR3 in DNA: TGTGCCAGCAGCTTAGAGGTGGGTCACACTCAAGCTTTCTTT. Protein product: CASSLEVGHTQAFF.

In its sample, this clonotype was seen a few times. This sequence joins TRBV7-3 and TRBJ2-2; D not resolved. The germline V gene has CDR1 SGHTA and CDR2 FQGTGA. V was trimmed by 7 bases and J by 7 bases, leaving 13 bases between them. The CDR3 has 13 amino acids. CDR3 in amino acids: CASTRSGVGELFF. For the CDR3, the DNA is TGTGCCAGCACCCGTTCTGGCGTCGGGGAGCTGTTTTTT. Drawing the rest from reference TRBV7-3 and TRBJ2-2, the complete variable domain is GAGVSQTPSNKVTEKGKYVELRCDPISGHTALYWYRQSLGQGPEFLIYFQGTGAADDSGLPNDRFFAVRPEGSVSTLKIQRTERGDSAVYLCASTRSGVGELFFGEGSRLTVL.

This clonotype occurred a few times. The chain has TRBV29-1 and TRBJ2-1; 11 bases map to TRBD1. Trimming took 7 bases from V and 7 from J; bases not matched to a gene: 15. The CDR3 runs to 16 residues. CDR1 and CDR2 (germline): SQVTM, ANQGSEA. The CDR3 protein is CSAKVFSGTGGNEQFF. The CDR3 DNA follows: TGCAGCGCCAAGGTTTTTTCCGGGACAGGGGGGAATGAGCAGTTCTTC.